The present TCR beta chain was sequenced within a study of radiation and T cells in renal cell carcinoma. Time point given: blood 2 weeks post-SBRT. Sample treatment: 15 Gy SBRT to primary tumor, nephrectomy 4 weeks later. TCRdb's table, derived via immunoSEQ multiplex PCR, lists solely in-frame clones and lacks some. The sample shows some 80,000 clones, 86% of them seen only once. The CDR3 has 17 residues. Germline V gene data show CDR1 as MDHEN and CDR2 as SYDVKM. V lost 4 bases and J lost 3, with 21 bases in between. This material consisted of blood, taken from a patient whose treatment included radiotherapy and nephrectomy. This sequence joins TRBV28 and TRBJ1-2; no clear D. This TCR derives from a woman aged 45-60 years with renal cell carcinoma. CDR3 sequence: CASSSTGGPSSDYGYTF. The CDR3 nucleotides read TGTGCCAGCAGTTCAACCGGAGGCCCGTCGTCGGACTATGGCTACACCTTC.